The present TCR beta chain was sequenced within a study of shared clonotypes between healthy human individuals (TCRdb year 2020). General notes on the study: The cohort comprised a couple of women and a few men aged 18 to 49 years. For each donor, three plates each were used for CD4 naive and CD4 memory, two plates were used for CD8 naive, and one plate was used for CD8 memory. Per donor, leukapheresis produced somewhere between about 0.94 and 9 billion PBMCs. Libraries were prepared and TCR repertoires were sequenced by different laboratories using diverse techniques, in order to increase sequencing depth and limit assay-specific biases. The study deeply sequenced blood TCR repertoires of five healthy adults to estimate repertoire size and the extent of clonotype sharing between individuals. General study outcomes and caveats: Estimated clonotype richness was generally larger for naive than for memory subsets. Sampling was limited to blood, and TCR repertoires in tissue likely differ from TCR repertoires in blood. Because the study included only a small number of donors, the genetic and exposure-history diversity represented was limited. Incomplete sequencing was indicated by rarefaction of sorted-subset datasets, despite the large sequencing depth. Roughly 5% of naive CD4, 3% to 4% of naive CD8, 2% to 2.5% of memory CD4, and 0.4% of memory CD8 clonotypes were shared across several donors. Based on pairwise subsampling, the degree of clonotype sharing among donors was expected to be affected by sequencing depth. Higher generation probabilities were observed for clonotypes shared by all four sorted-subset donors than for non-shared clonotypes.

The donors were healthy, HIV-negative adults who had no recently reported acute infections or vaccinations. Only Caucasian adults living in Nashville, Tennessee, USA were represented among the donors. CD4+ T cells were enriched by magnetic negative selection; naive cells were then positively selected on CD45RA, and the negative fraction formed the memory subset. Blood was collected by leukapheresis, and PBMCs were isolated by Ficoll-Histopaque density gradient centrifugation and then cryopreserved in liquid nitrogen vapor phase. Analytical flow cytometry was used to check the purity and quantity of each magnetically sorted T cell population. Genomic DNA was isolated from every sorted fraction and measured by UV absorbance on a Nanodrop 2000c. Comments on this clone: The target of this receptor is not known. One base away there is no much larger clone; base qualities are not given.

Using the deep immunoSEQ assay, multiplex PCR amplified TCR CDR3 regions from genomic DNA. For each cell subset, the extracted genomic DNA was distributed evenly across all wells of several immunoSEQ 96-well plates, and each plate served as one replicate. For sorted subsets, each replicate PCR was loaded with 200 to 250 ng genomic DNA, equivalent to 32,000 or so T cell genomes. The purified libraries were quantified using a Qubit 3.0 fluorometer, sized with a Bioanalyzer 2100, and then quantified again using the KAPA Library Quantification kit. Each immunoSEQ 96-well plate was sequenced on its own single-read 150-cycle Illumina NextSeq 550 flow cell. The original methods were these. Because the immunoSEQ output held only junctional sequences and lacked quality scores, the filtering could not match the filtering applied to full-length reads. Sequences were annotated with PyIR, a Python wrapper for IgBLAST v1.9, and V/J genes and CDR3 were assigned using IMGT germline references. Any read was removed if the V/J assignment was weak (E-value above 1e-6), the CDR3 was missing, or the read contained stop codons, out-of-frame junctions, or ambiguous translated residues. V3J clonotypes were defined as sequences sharing the same inferred V gene, J gene, and CDR3 amino acid sequence. The percentage overlap between two repertoires was calculated by dividing the number of shared unique clonotypes by the size of the smaller repertoire. RTK rarefaction, the Chao1 estimator, and Recon v2.1 estimates of unobserved clonotypes were used to assess repertoire richness. OLGA was used to compute generation probabilities for all TCRbeta clonotypes that the gDNA method yielded from a handful of donors. As stored in TCRdb, this immuneACCESS dataset retains in-frame rearrangements with V and J assigned. A fraction of the clones does not appear; measured against another copy, unresolved V genes explain less than half of the discrepancy, and the remainder lacks a known reason. The V and J calls and clone size come from that table; D and trimming were worked out from the DNA. The sample profile shows around 550,000 clones; around 96% of them were found once. The ten largest clones represent 0.06% of the sample.

The sequenced material came from naive CD4+ T cells sorted from blood. The sample's cell subset or site, from its label and the paper: CD45RA+ positively selected. This sequence originates from a woman aged 30 to 39 in good health.

This receptor has the CDR3 CASSSTPYEQYF. The DNA is as follows: TGTGCCAGCAGCTCCACCCCCTACGAGCAGTACTTC. The sequence joins TRBV7-9 to TRBJ2-7; the D segment cannot be called with confidence. V is shortened by 4 bases, J by 2 bases, and the region joining them spans 6 bases. Via the germline V gene (reference sequence), CDR1 is SEHNR and CDR2 FQNEAQ. The CDR3 runs 12 amino acids, cysteine and phenylalanine included. Solely the CDR3 DNA is kept, with 36 bases framed from the first base.